These T cell receptor beta chains were read from a single sample in a study of CD8+ T cells in alopecia areata. Method: immunoSEQ multiplex PCR; TCRdb's copy keeps in-frame clones and lacks some. The table shows approximately 180,000 clones, with 59% occurring only once. The sequencing used CD4+ T cells sorted from blood, collected at week 0. The receptors derive from a human donor with alopecia areata. Each CDR3 is given with its conserved first and last residue. The D gene is left open where the match is weak. Only part of the rows carry a size: once, few, many, or a class if the clone is expanded.

j_gene: TRBJ2-5; v_gene: TRBV5-1; abundance: once; d_gene: -; CDR3nt: TGCGCCAGCAGTGATGGACAGATCCTTCAAGAGACCCAGTACTTC; CDR3aa: CASSDGQILQETQYF
j_gene: TRBJ1-1; v_gene: TRBV7-9; abundance: -; d_gene: -; CDR3nt: TGTGCCAGCAGCCCAACCCCACGCCATTCGGCTGAAGCTTTCTTT; CDR3aa: CASSPTPRHSAEAFF
j_gene: TRBJ1-1; v_gene: TRBV30; abundance: -; d_gene: -; CDR3nt: TGTGCCTGGAGTGGCCCGGGGATCGTTTGGAGATCTTCTGAAGCTTTCTTT; CDR3aa: CAWSGPGIVWRSSEAFF
j_gene: TRBJ2-7; v_gene: TRBV29-1; abundance: -; d_gene: -; CDR3nt: TGCAGCGTTGTATTCCCCACCACTCCAGACTACGAGCAGTACTTC; CDR3aa: CSVVFPTTPDYEQYF
j_gene: TRBJ1-2; v_gene: TRBV29-1; abundance: -; d_gene: -; CDR3nt: TGCAGCGTTGAAGATCAGGCAGGTACCAACTATGGCTACACCTTC; CDR3aa: CSVEDQAGTNYGYTF
j_gene: TRBJ1-3; v_gene: TRBV30; abundance: -; d_gene: -; CDR3nt: TGTGCCTGGAGTGTAGCCACCCAGGGAAACACCATATATTTT; CDR3aa: CAWSVATQGNTIYF
j_gene: TRBJ1-6; v_gene: TRBV28; abundance: few; d_gene: -; CDR3nt: TGTGCCGGGCGGACCGGCGTCGGGGGTTCACCCCTCCACTTT; CDR3aa: CAGRTGVGGSPLHF
j_gene: TRBJ2-2; v_gene: TRBV5-1; abundance: few; d_gene: -; CDR3nt: TGCGCCAGCAGCTTGGTACAGGCAAACACCGGGGAGCTGTTTTTT; CDR3aa: CASSLVQANTGELFF
j_gene: TRBJ1-1; v_gene: TRBV9; abundance: -; d_gene: -; CDR3nt: TGTGCCAGCAGCGGAGCCAATCGGGGTGAAGCTTTCTTT; CDR3aa: CASSGANRGEAFF
j_gene: TRBJ2-1; v_gene: TRBV7-2; abundance: -; d_gene: -; CDR3nt: TGTGCCAGCAGCTTCGACTCGCGGGGGCAGTTCTTC; CDR3aa: CASSFDSRGQFF
j_gene: TRBJ1-2; v_gene: TRBV29-1; abundance: -; d_gene: TRBD1; CDR3nt: TGCAGCGTCGCCGGGACAGGGGCTTATGGCTACACCTTC; CDR3aa: CSVAGTGAYGYTF
j_gene: TRBJ2-6; v_gene: TRBV30; abundance: once; d_gene: TRBD1; CDR3nt: TGTGCCTGGAGGACAGGGTTCTCTGGGGCCAACGTCCTGACTTTC; CDR3aa: CAWRTGFSGANVLTF
j_gene: TRBJ1-2; v_gene: TRBV7-2; abundance: -; d_gene: -; CDR3nt: TGTGCCAGCAGCGGCCAGGACCTAGGCGGCTACACCTTC; CDR3aa: CASSGQDLGGYTF
j_gene: TRBJ2-7; v_gene: TRBV6-5; abundance: -; d_gene: -; CDR3nt: TGTGCCAGCAGTTACTCGGGGCCTACAACTAGCGAGCAGTACTTC; CDR3aa: CASSYSGPTTSEQYF
j_gene: TRBJ2-3; v_gene: TRBV7-8; abundance: once; d_gene: TRBD2; CDR3nt: TGTGCCAGCAGCCTTAGGCGGGGGGGCGTGACCCTTGCGCAGTATTTT; CDR3aa: CASSLRRGGVTLAQYF
j_gene: TRBJ2-5; v_gene: TRBV5-1; abundance: -; d_gene: -; CDR3nt: TGCGCCAGCAGCGCCGGCCTGAACGACCAAGAGACCCAGTACTTC; CDR3aa: CASSAGLNDQETQYF
j_gene: TRBJ1-2; v_gene: TRBV5-1; abundance: -; d_gene: TRBD1; CDR3nt: TGCGCCAGCAGCCCGGGACAGCTGGACTCGGGTGGCTACACCTTC; CDR3aa: CASSPGQLDSGGYTF
j_gene: TRBJ2-1; v_gene: TRBV29-1; abundance: once; d_gene: -; CDR3nt: TGCAGCGGGGGCAGCAATGAGCAGTTCTTC; CDR3aa: CSGGSNEQFF
j_gene: TRBJ1-1; v_gene: TRBV29-1; abundance: few; d_gene: -; CDR3nt: TGCAGCGTTGAATTCCGCGGATTGAACACTGAAGCTTTCTTT; CDR3aa: CSVEFRGLNTEAFF
j_gene: TRBJ1-1; v_gene: TRBV7-2; abundance: -; d_gene: -; CDR3nt: TGTGCCAGCAGCTTACTCCGTGAAGCTTTCTTT; CDR3aa: CASSLLREAFF
j_gene: TRBJ2-1; v_gene: TRBV5-1; abundance: -; d_gene: -; CDR3nt: TGCGCCAGCAGCGAAGGAACGGACAATGAGCAGTTCTTC; CDR3aa: CASSEGTDNEQFF
j_gene: TRBJ1-2; v_gene: TRBV27; abundance: -; d_gene: -; CDR3nt: TGTGCCAGCTCCACGAGGGCGGGGGCCGATGGCTACACCTTC; CDR3aa: CASSTRAGADGYTF
j_gene: TRBJ2-3; v_gene: TRBV15; abundance: -; d_gene: TRBD1; CDR3nt: TGTGCCACCAGCAGGGGACAGGATATCACAGATACGCAGTATTTT; CDR3aa: CATSRGQDITDTQYF
j_gene: TRBJ1-4; v_gene: TRBV20-1; abundance: -; d_gene: -; CDR3nt: TGCAGTGCTAGAGATGAAAAACTGTTTTTT; CDR3aa: CSARDEKLFF
j_gene: TRBJ1-1; v_gene: TRBV30; abundance: -; d_gene: -; CDR3nt: TGTGCCTGGAGTGCGGGGGCTGCCACTGAAGCTTTCTTT; CDR3aa: CAWSAGAATEAFF
j_gene: TRBJ2-7; v_gene: TRBV29-1; abundance: -; d_gene: -; CDR3nt: TGCAGCGTTGAAGAGGTCCGCGAGCAGTACTTC; CDR3aa: CSVEEVREQYF
j_gene: TRBJ1-4; v_gene: TRBV19; abundance: few; d_gene: TRBD1; CDR3nt: TGTGCCACCGATCCGACAGGGGGAGGGGAAAAACTGTTTTTT; CDR3aa: CATDPTGGGEKLFF
j_gene: TRBJ2-5; v_gene: TRBV2; abundance: -; d_gene: -; CDR3nt: TGTGCCAGCAACAGGGCAGAGACCCAGTACTTC; CDR3aa: CASNRAETQYF
j_gene: TRBJ2-5; v_gene: TRBV2; abundance: -; d_gene: -; CDR3nt: TGTGCCAGCTCAGTTGAAGAGACCCAGTACTTC; CDR3aa: CASSVEETQYF
j_gene: TRBJ1-1; v_gene: TRBV6-5; abundance: -; d_gene: -; CDR3nt: TGTGCCAGCACCAGGGCGAACACTGAAGCTTTCTTT; CDR3aa: CASTRANTEAFF
j_gene: TRBJ1-5; v_gene: TRBV7-9; abundance: -; d_gene: -; CDR3nt: TGTGCCAGCAGCTTAGGGGACGGACGCAATCAGCCCCAGCATTTT; CDR3aa: CASSLGDGRNQPQHF
j_gene: TRBJ1-2; v_gene: TRBV30; abundance: -; d_gene: -; CDR3nt: TGTGCCTGGAGTGTACTCAATGGCTACACCTTC; CDR3aa: CAWSVLNGYTF
j_gene: TRBJ2-6; v_gene: TRBV2; abundance: -; d_gene: -; CDR3nt: TGTGCCAGCAGTGTCAGGGGAGTTGTCGGGTCTGGGGCCAACGTCCTGACTTTC; CDR3aa: CASSVRGVVGSGANVLTF
j_gene: TRBJ2-7; v_gene: TRBV27; abundance: -; d_gene: -; CDR3nt: TGTGCCAGCAGTTGGGCAGCGTTCTCCTACGAGCAGTACTTC; CDR3aa: CASSWAAFSYEQYF
j_gene: TRBJ1-6; v_gene: TRBV6-1; abundance: -; d_gene: -; CDR3nt: TGTGCCACATACACAGGGTTCAATTCACCCCTCCACTTT; CDR3aa: CATYTGFNSPLHF
j_gene: TRBJ1-1; v_gene: TRBV29-1; abundance: -; d_gene: -; CDR3nt: TGCAGCGTTCAAGGGTTGATGGACACTGAAGCTTTCTTT; CDR3aa: CSVQGLMDTEAFF
j_gene: TRBJ1-1; v_gene: TRBV7-7; abundance: -; d_gene: -; CDR3nt: TGTGCTAGCAGCTTAGATACGGAGACCGAAGCTTTCTTT; CDR3aa: CASSLDTETEAFF
j_gene: TRBJ2-5; v_gene: TRBV29-1; abundance: few; d_gene: -; CDR3nt: TGCAGCGTTGCCCCGGGTAGCCAAGAGACCCAGTACTTC; CDR3aa: CSVAPGSQETQYF
j_gene: TRBJ2-4; v_gene: TRBV2; abundance: once; d_gene: -; CDR3nt: TGTGCCAGCAGTCAAGACAGGATCATTCAGTACTTC; CDR3aa: CASSQDRIIQYF
j_gene: TRBJ1-4; v_gene: TRBV19; abundance: few; d_gene: TRBD1; CDR3nt: TGTGCCAGTAGTATGGCGGGACAGGGAACGGAGGAAAAACTGTTTTTT; CDR3aa: CASSMAGQGTEEKLFF
j_gene: TRBJ1-5; v_gene: TRBV5-1; abundance: -; d_gene: -; CDR3nt: TGCGCCAGCAGCTTGGTAGGGGGGAATCAGCCCCAGCATTTT; CDR3aa: CASSLVGGNQPQHF
j_gene: TRBJ1-5; v_gene: TRBV6-1; abundance: few; d_gene: -; CDR3nt: TGTGCCAGCACGGGTACTCCCAATCAGCCCCAGCATTTT; CDR3aa: CASTGTPNQPQHF
j_gene: TRBJ1-6; v_gene: TRBV5-1; abundance: few; d_gene: -; CDR3nt: TGCGCCAGCAGCAACGGACCAAATTCACCCCTCCACTTT; CDR3aa: CASSNGPNSPLHF
j_gene: TRBJ2-5; v_gene: TRBV5-1; abundance: -; d_gene: -; CDR3nt: TGCGCCAGCAGCCCTGGATCAGCCCTCCAAGAGACCCAGTACTTC; CDR3aa: CASSPGSALQETQYF
j_gene: TRBJ2-7; v_gene: TRBV5-1; abundance: few; d_gene: -; CDR3nt: TGCGCCAGCAGCTTTGACGGAAGGAGCTCCTACGAGCAGTACTTC; CDR3aa: CASSFDGRSSYEQYF
j_gene: TRBJ2-2; v_gene: TRBV5-1; abundance: -; d_gene: -; CDR3nt: TGCGCCAGCACCCCCGGGACTGCGAACACCGGGGAGCTGTTTTTT; CDR3aa: CASTPGTANTGELFF
j_gene: TRBJ2-2; v_gene: TRBV5-1; abundance: -; d_gene: TRBD2; CDR3nt: TGCGCCAGCAGCCGTCTAGCGGGGGGCGCGAACACCGGGGAGCTGTTTTTT; CDR3aa: CASSRLAGGANTGELFF
j_gene: TRBJ1-2; v_gene: TRBV7-9; abundance: -; d_gene: TRBD1; CDR3nt: TGTGCCAGCAGCTTAGAGACAGGGGCTAACTATGGCTACACCTTC; CDR3aa: CASSLETGANYGYTF
j_gene: TRBJ1-1; v_gene: TRBV29-1; abundance: -; d_gene: -; CDR3nt: TGCAGCGTTCTAGTTATGGACCGTCCGAACACTGAAGCTTTCTTT; CDR3aa: CSVLVMDRPNTEAFF
j_gene: TRBJ1-1; v_gene: TRBV9; abundance: -; d_gene: -; CDR3nt: TGTGCCAGCAGTTTAGACACTGAAGCTTTCTTT; CDR3aa: CASSLDTEAFF
j_gene: TRBJ2-3; v_gene: TRBV4-1; abundance: -; d_gene: -; CDR3nt: TGCGCCAGCAGCCAAGCCTTCTCACGCGGGGATACGCAGTATTTT; CDR3aa: CASSQAFSRGDTQYF
j_gene: TRBJ2-1; v_gene: TRBV4-2; abundance: -; d_gene: -; CDR3nt: TGTGCCAGCAGCCAATACAATGAGCAGTTCTTC; CDR3aa: CASSQYNEQFF
j_gene: TRBJ2-7; v_gene: TRBV29-1; abundance: -; d_gene: TRBD1; CDR3nt: TGCAGCGCCGCGGACAGGGGAGGGTCCTACGAGCAGTACTTC; CDR3aa: CSAADRGGSYEQYF
j_gene: TRBJ1-1; v_gene: TRBV2; abundance: -; d_gene: TRBD1; CDR3nt: TGTGCCAGCAGTGGGGGACAGATGAACACTGAAGCTTTCTTT; CDR3aa: CASSGGQMNTEAFF